This TCR beta chain comes out of a study of CD8 T cells in ankylosing spondylitis (dated by TCRdb to about 2017). Broadly, across the study: T cell receptor beta repertoires were profiled in healthy donors and ankylosing spondylitis patients so that disease-linked TCR variants could be found. In total, the full study cohort was made up of 85 to 140 healthy donors and roughly 27 ankylosing spondylitis patients. Samples of peripheral blood were taken, and for ankylosing spondylitis patients, synovial fluid was collected as well. Broader findings and caveats from the paper: Blood from ankylosing spondylitis patients appeared to be characterized by a TCR beta motif composed of eight highly homologous amino acid variants. According to the report, matched synovial fluid samples from ankylosing spondylitis patients were significantly enriched for the disease-linked clones. The disease-linked clones had a CD8+ phenotype and were found at relatively low frequencies in peripheral blood. Some motif variants were previously reported in synovial fluid and blood of reactive arthritis patients, suggesting common disease-initiation mechanisms.

This clonotype was seen a handful of times. The specificity of this receptor is unknown. One base away there is no much larger clone; base qualities are not given. Sequencing was carried out with an Illumina HiSeq 2500. Quantitative 5'-RACE with molecular barcodes was used to prepare TCR beta libraries. The original pipeline was this. A new computational method, built on a probabilistic model of VDJ rearrangement, was used to identify disease-linked TCR variants. TCRdb reran the public reads through fastp at Q25 and MiXCR, keeping productive beta chains. Each CDR3 protein appears once, grouped with its most common genes and DNA. TCRdb, rather than the study authors, made the V and J calls. In all, the sample holds about 440,000 distinct CDR3 sequences, and roughly 15% of those were seen once. 0.95% to 1.1% of the sample rests with the top ten. V sheds 3 bases and J sheds 2 bases, leaving 16 bases between their ends. The germline V gene (reference sequence) gives CDR1 as LGHDT and CDR2 as YNNKEL. From the cysteine through the phenylalanine, the CDR3 covers 16 amino acids. The only DNA kept is the CDR3, 48 bases in frame from the first base.

The sequence joins TRBV3-1 to TRBJ2-5, and the D gene may be TRBD2, 7 bases matching. Sequenced input: blood, either unsorted or a sorted T cell fraction (not recorded which). The receptor was derived from a male donor with ankylosing spondylitis. The CDR3 region reads CASSHWRGGLQETQYF. The nucleotides are TGTGCCAGCAGCCATTGGAGGGGGGGGTTACAAGAGACCCAGTACTTC.